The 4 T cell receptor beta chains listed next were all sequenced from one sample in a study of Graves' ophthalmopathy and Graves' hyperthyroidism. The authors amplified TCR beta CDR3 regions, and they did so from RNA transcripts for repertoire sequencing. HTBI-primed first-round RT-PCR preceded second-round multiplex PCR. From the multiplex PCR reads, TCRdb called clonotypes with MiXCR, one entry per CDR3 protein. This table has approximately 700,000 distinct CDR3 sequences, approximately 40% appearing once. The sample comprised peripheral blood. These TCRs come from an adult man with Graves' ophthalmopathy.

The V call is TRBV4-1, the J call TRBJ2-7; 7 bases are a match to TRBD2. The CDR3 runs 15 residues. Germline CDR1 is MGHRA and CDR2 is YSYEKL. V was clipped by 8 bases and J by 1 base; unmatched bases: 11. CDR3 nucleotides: TGCGCCAGCTGCCCGAGCGGGGACGGGTCCTACGAGCAGTACTTC. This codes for CASCPSGDGSYEQYF.

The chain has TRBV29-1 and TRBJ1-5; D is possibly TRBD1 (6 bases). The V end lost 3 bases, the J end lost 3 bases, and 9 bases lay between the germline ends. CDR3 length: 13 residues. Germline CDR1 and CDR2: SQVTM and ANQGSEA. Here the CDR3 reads CSVEGHINQPQHF. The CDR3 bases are TGCAGCGTTGAGGGACACATCAATCAGCCCCAGCATTTT. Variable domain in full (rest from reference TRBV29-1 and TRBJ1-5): SAVISQKPSRDICQRGTSLTIQCQVDSQVTMMFWYRQQPGQSLTLIATANQGSEATYESGFVIDKFPISRPNLTFSTLTVSNMSPEDSSIYLCSVEGHINQPQHFGDGTRLSIL.

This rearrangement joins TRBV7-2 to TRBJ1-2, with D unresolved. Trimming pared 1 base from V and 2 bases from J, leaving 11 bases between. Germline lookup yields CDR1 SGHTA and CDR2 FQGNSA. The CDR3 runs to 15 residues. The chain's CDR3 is CASSLDSASNYGYTF. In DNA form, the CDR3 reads TGTGCCAGCAGCTTAGATTCAGCCTCCAACTATGGCTACACCTTC. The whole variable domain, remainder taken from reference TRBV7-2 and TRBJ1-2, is GAGVSQSPSNKVTEKGKDVELRCDPISGHTALYWYRQSLGQGLEFLIYFQGNSAPDKSGLPSDRFSAERTGGSVSTLTIQRTQQEDSAVYLCASSLDSASNYGYTFGSGTRLTVV.

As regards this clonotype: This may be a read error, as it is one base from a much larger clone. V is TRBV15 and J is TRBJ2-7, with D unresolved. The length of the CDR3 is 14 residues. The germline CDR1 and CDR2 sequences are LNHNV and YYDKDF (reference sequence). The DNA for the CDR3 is TGTGCCACCAGCAGAGGCCCGGATAGATACGGGCAGTACTTC. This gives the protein CATSRGPDRYGQYF. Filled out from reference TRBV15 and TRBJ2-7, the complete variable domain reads DAMVIQNPRYQVTQFGKPVTLSCSQTLNHNVMYWYQQKSSQAPKLLFHYYDKDFNNEADTPDNFQSRRPNTSFCFLDIRSPGLGDTAMYLCATSRGPDRYGQYFGPGTRLTVT.